A selection of T cell receptor beta chains follows, all from one sample in a study of identical twins. TCRdb analysed the 5' RACE reads with MiXCR anew, one entry per CDR3 protein. Of some 250,000 distinct CDR3 sequences listed, 10% to 15% are singletons. The sample was also linked to a second study, of yellow fever vaccine responses in identical twins.

What was sequenced was memory (CD45RO+) T cells sorted from blood. The receptor set was obtained from a woman in her late teens or twenties in good health. CDR3s include the opening cysteine and the closing phenylalanine or tryptophan. The D gene is left open where the match is weak. The size entry is marked missing in some rows and otherwise reads once, few, many or a size class.

V gene	CDR3 length	D gene	J gene	clone size	CDR3 DNA	CDR3 protein
TRBV7-2	12	TRBD1	TRBJ2-1	.	TGTGCCAGCAGCACCGACAGGGTCCCCCGGTTCTTC	CASSTDRVPRFF
TRBV15	17	.	TRBJ2-5	many	TGTGCCACCAGCAGTCTAACGGAGATGGCAGAAAGAGAGACCCAGTACTTC	CATSSLTEMAERETQYF
TRBV4-1	14	.	TRBJ1-4	.	TGCGCCAGCAGCCAAGACAGTTTTAATGAAAAACTGTTTTTT	CASSQDSFNEKLFF
TRBV29-1	13	TRBD1	TRBJ2-3	many	TGCAGCGCCGTGGGACAGGTGAAAGATACGCAGTATTTT	CSAVGQVKDTQYF
TRBV12-3/TRBV12-4	14	TRBD1	TRBJ2-7	.	TGTGCCAGCAGTTTACAGGGGGCATACGCCGAGCAGTACTTC	CASSLQGAYAEQYF
TRBV12-3/TRBV12-4	15	.	TRBJ2-2	many	TGTGCCAGCCCCAGAGAGGGAACGGCGACCGGGGAGCTGTTTTTT	CASPREGTATGELFF
TRBV5-1	15	.	TRBJ2-1	few	TGCGCCAGCAGCTTGGGGAGCGGCAGGGACAATGAGCAGTTCTTC	CASSLGSGRDNEQFF
TRBV15	15	TRBD1	TRBJ2-4	.	TGTGCCACCAGCATAGACAGGGGGTCCAAAAACATTCAGTACTTC	CATSIDRGSKNIQYF
TRBV5-1	14	.	TRBJ1-2	few	TGCGCCAGCAGCTTGGCCTACGTAACCGGGGGCTACACCTTC	CASSLAYVTGGYTF
TRBV7-9	14	.	TRBJ1-4	.	TGTGCCAGCAGCGAGGGGCAGGGATATCAAAAACTGTTTTTT	CASSEGQGYQKLFF
TRBV28	15	TRBD1	TRBJ1-2	.	TGTGCCAGCAGTGAACAGGGGGCTGCACTCTATGGCTACACCTTC	CASSEQGAALYGYTF
TRBV3-1	14	.	TRBJ2-1	.	TGTGCCAGCAGCCAAGAGGGGGCTCACAATGAGCAGTTCTTC	CASSQEGAHNEQFF
TRBV6-1	15	TRBD1	TRBJ1-6	.	TGTGCCAGCAGTAGGACAGGCAAGGATAATTCACCCCTCCACTTT	CASSRTGKDNSPLHF
TRBV6-5	17	TRBD2	TRBJ2-2	few	TGTGCCAGCAGCTACTCGGGAGCGGGAGCAAGCACCGGGGAGCTGTTTTTT	CASSYSGAGASTGELFF
TRBV28	12	TRBD2	TRBJ2-1	many	TGTGCCAGCTTGGCTAGCGGCCATGAGCAGTTCTTC	CASLASGHEQFF
TRBV6-7	21	.	TRBJ2-6	.	TGTGCCAGCACCGGACCTAGGGGCGCGCCCCTAGATGCCTCTGGGGCCAACGTCCTGACTTTC	CASTGPRGAPLDASGANVLTF
TRBV11-2	17	.	TRBJ1-1	.	TGTGCCAGCAGCTGGCTCAGGGTTGGGTCGTTGCACACTGAAGCTTTCTTT	CASSWLRVGSLHTEAFF
TRBV12-3/TRBV12-4	13	.	TRBJ2-7	few	TGTGCCAGCAGTTTAAAACTAAACTACGAGCAGTACTTC	CASSLKLNYEQYF
TRBV6-1	15	TRBD1	TRBJ2-5	.	TGTGCCAGCCTAGAGAGGGACAGGCCCCAAGAGACCCAGTACTTC	CASLERDRPQETQYF
TRBV20-1	13	.	TRBJ1-3	.	TGCAGTGCTCCAGACCCAAGGGGAAACACCATATATTTT	CSAPDPRGNTIYF
TRBV4-3	14	.	TRBJ2-4	.	TGCGCCAGCAGCCGAGGAATAGGAAGAAACATTCAGTACTTC	CASSRGIGRNIQYF
TRBV28	16	.	TRBJ2-3	few	TGTGCCAGCAGTTTCTTTGCGAGCGGGTCAACAGATACGCAGTATTTT	CASSFFASGSTDTQYF
TRBV5-1	16	TRBD2	TRBJ2-1	many	TGCGCCAGCAGCGAACGGACTAGCGGGGGGGCTGGTGAGCAGTTCTTC	CASSERTSGGAGEQFF
TRBV5-1	14	.	TRBJ2-7	few	TGCGCCAGCAGAACCGGGACACTTCATTACGAGCAGTACTTC	CASRTGTLHYEQYF
TRBV29-1	13	TRBD1	TRBJ1-4	few	TGCAGCGTGCAGGGGGCGGCTAATGAAAAACTGTTTTTT	CSVQGAANEKLFF
TRBV20-1	18	.	TRBJ2-1	many	TGCAGTGCTAGAGATCGTATCAGGGGGGAGGGCCTCTACAATGAGCAGTTCTTC	CSARDRIRGEGLYNEQFF
TRBV20-1	16	TRBD2	TRBJ2-5	few	TGCAGTGCTAGAGGGGGGGGGACTAGTTTTGCAGAGACCCAGTACTTC	CSARGGGTSFAETQYF
TRBV6-2/TRBV6-3	15	.	TRBJ1-2	few	TGTGCCAGCAAGATATCACTCGGGACAACTTATGGCTACACCTTC	CASKISLGTTYGYTF
TRBV15	17	TRBD1	TRBJ1-5	.	TGTGCCACCAGCCCCGGGACAGGGGGTCCGGGCAATCAGCCCCAGCATTTT	CATSPGTGGPGNQPQHF
TRBV14	18	.	TRBJ2-1	few	TGTGCCAGCAGCCAAAGGCACGAGGGGTGGGCCTCCTACAATGAGCAGTTCTTC	CASSQRHEGWASYNEQFF
TRBV6-2/TRBV6-3	18	TRBD2	TRBJ2-1	many	TGTGCCAGCACCGGACTAGCGGGAGCGGGGACCTCCTACAATGAGCAGTTCTTC	CASTGLAGAGTSYNEQFF
TRBV6-5	15	TRBD1	TRBJ2-2	.	TGTGCCAGCAGTTCACAGGGGGCAGTCACCGGGGAGCTGTTTTTT	CASSSQGAVTGELFF